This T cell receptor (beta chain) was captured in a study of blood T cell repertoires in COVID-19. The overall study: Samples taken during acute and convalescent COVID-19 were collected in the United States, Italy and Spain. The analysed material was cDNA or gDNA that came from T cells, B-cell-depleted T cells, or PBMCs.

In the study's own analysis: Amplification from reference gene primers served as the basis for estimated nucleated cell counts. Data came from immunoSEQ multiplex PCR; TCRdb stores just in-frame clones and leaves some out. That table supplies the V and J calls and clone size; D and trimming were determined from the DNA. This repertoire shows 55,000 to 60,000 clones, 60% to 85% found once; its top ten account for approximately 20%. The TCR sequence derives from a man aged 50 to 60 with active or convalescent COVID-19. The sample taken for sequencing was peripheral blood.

CDR3 protein: CASSDPGTLNTEAFF. CDR3 coding DNA: TGTGCCAGCAGTGACCCCGGGACACTGAACACTGAAGCTTTCTTT. The gene calls are TRBV25-1 and TRBJ1-1, with a tentative D call TRBD1 (6 bases). V was pared by 3 bases and J by 0 bases, with 11 bases between. In germline, CDR1 is MGHDK, CDR2 SYGVNS. The CDR3 totals 15 residues.